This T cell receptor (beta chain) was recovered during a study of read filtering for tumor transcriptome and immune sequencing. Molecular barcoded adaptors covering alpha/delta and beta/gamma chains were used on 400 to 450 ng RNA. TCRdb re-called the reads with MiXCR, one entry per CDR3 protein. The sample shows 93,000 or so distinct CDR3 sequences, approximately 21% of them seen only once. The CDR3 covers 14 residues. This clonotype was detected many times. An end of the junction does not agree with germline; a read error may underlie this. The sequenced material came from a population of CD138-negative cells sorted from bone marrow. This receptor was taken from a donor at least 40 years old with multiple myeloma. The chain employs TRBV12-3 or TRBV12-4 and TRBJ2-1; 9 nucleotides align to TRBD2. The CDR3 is CASSIAGARDEQFF. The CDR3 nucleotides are TGTGCCAGCAGTATAGCGGGGGCCCGGGATGAGCAGTTCTTC.